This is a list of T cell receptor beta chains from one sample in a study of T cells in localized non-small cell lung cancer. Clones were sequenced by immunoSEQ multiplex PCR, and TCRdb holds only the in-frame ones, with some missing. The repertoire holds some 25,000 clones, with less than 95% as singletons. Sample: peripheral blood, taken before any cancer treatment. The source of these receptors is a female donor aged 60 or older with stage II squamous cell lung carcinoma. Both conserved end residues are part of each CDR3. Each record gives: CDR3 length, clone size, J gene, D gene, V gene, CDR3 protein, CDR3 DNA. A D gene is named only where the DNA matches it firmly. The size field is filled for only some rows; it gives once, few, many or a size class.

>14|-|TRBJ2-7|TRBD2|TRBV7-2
CASSFSGGPYEQYF
TGTGCCAGCAGCTTTAGCGGGGGCCCCTACGAGCAGTACTTC
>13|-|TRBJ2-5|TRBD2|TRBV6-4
CASSELAGGSQYF
TGTGCCAGCAGCGAACTAGCGGGGGGGTCCCAGTACTTC
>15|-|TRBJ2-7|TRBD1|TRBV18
CASSPRQGPSYEQYF
TGTGCCAGCTCACCTCGACAGGGGCCTTCCTACGAGCAGTACTTC
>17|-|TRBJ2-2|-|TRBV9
CASSVVGSGSNTGELFF
TGTGCCAGCAGCGTAGTGGGGTCAGGGTCGAACACCGGGGAGCTGTTTTTT
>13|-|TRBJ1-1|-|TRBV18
CASSQQVNTEAFF
TGTGCCAGCTCGCAACAGGTGAACACTGAAGCTTTCTTT
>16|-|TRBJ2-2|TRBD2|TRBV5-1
CASSRTSGGYTGELFF
TGCGCCAGCAGCAGGACTAGCGGGGGGTACACCGGGGAGCTGTTTTTT
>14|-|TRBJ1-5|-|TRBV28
CASSSTVPNQPQHF
TGTGCCAGCAGTTCTACAGTCCCCAATCAGCCCCAGCATTTT
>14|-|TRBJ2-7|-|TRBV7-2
CASSPDYGAYEQYF
TGTGCCAGCAGCCCCGACTACGGGGCCTACGAGCAGTACTTC
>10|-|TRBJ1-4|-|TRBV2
CASGDAKLFF
TGTGCCAGCGGCGACGCAAAACTGTTTTTT
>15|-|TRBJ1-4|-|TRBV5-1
CASSLADVGGEKLFF
TGCGCCAGCAGCCTCGCGGATGTGGGGGGGGAAAAACTGTTTTTT
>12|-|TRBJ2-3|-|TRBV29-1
CSMDEGTDTQYF
TGCAGCATGGATGAGGGCACAGATACGCAGTATTTT
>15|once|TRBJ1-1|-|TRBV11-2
CASSLDGRSVGEAFF
TGTGCCAGCAGCTTAGATGGCCGGAGTGTTGGTGAAGCTTTCTTT
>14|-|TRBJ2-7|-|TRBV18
CASSPTRGSYEQYF
TGTGCCAGCTCACCTACTAGGGGCTCCTACGAGCAGTACTTC
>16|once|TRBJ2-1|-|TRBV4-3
CASSQEGAPGTNEQFF
TGCGCCAGCAGCCAAGAGGGGGCTCCGGGAACTAATGAGCAGTTCTTC
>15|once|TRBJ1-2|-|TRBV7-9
CASSAPRGHSGGYTF
TGTGCCAGCAGCGCCCCCAGGGGTCATTCTGGTGGCTACACCTTC
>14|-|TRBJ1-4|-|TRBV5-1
CASSLPDTNEKLFF
TGCGCCAGCAGCCTACCTGACACGAATGAAAAACTGTTTTTT
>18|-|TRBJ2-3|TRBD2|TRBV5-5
CASSLAFQTSGHRDTQYF
TGTGCCAGCAGCTTGGCCTTCCAAACTAGCGGGCACCGGGATACGCAGTATTTT
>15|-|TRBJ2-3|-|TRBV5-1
CASSLRGLYTDTQYF
TGCGCCAGCAGCTTGAGGGGACTCTACACAGATACGCAGTATTTT
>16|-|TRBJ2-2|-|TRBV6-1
CASSEGDGEGGGELFF
TGTGCCAGCAGTGAAGGGGACGGGGAAGGGGGCGGGGAGCTGTTTTTT
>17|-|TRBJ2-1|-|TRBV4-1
CASSQDGAVTGVNEQFF
TGCGCCAGCAGCCAAGATGGTGCGGTAACCGGGGTGAATGAGCAGTTCTTC
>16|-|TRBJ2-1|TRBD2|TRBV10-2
CASPPTPAGGPNEQFF
TGCGCCAGCCCGCCCACTCCAGCGGGGGGGCCCAATGAGCAGTTCTTC
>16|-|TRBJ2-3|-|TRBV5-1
CASSPKTGAPGDTQYF
TGCGCCAGCAGCCCAAAGACGGGGGCCCCGGGTGATACGCAGTATTTT
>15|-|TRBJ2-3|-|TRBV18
CASSTGRGSTDTQYF
TGTGCCAGCTCAACCGGGCGGGGCAGCACAGATACGCAGTATTTT
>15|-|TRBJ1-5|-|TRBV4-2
CASSSTRGPSQPQHF
TGTGCCAGCAGCTCCACTCGGGGTCCCAGTCAGCCCCAGCATTTT
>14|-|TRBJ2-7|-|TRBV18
CASSLQGIYYEQYF
TGTGCCAGCTCACTCCAGGGGATCTACTACGAGCAGTACTTC
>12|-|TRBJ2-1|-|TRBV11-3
CASSLGNNEQFF
TGTGCCAGCAGCTTGGGTAACAATGAGCAGTTCTTC
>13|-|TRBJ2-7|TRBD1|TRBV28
CASNSGQPWEQYF
TGTGCCAGCAATTCGGGACAGCCTTGGGAGCAGTACTTC
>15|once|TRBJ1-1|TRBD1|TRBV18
CASSQWTGTNTEAFF
TGTGCCAGCTCACAATGGACAGGGACGAACACTGAAGCTTTCTTT
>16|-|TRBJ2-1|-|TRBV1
CTSSPGTSGPYNEQFF
TGCACCAGCAGTCCCGGGACTAGCGGGCCCTACAATGAGCAGTTCTTC
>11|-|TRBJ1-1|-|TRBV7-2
CASSLGLEAFF
TGTGCCAGCAGCTTAGGCCTTGAAGCTTTCTTT
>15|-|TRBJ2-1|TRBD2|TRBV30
CAWSSAGGFYNEQFF
TGTGCCTGGAGCTCCGCGGGAGGGTTCTACAATGAGCAGTTCTTC
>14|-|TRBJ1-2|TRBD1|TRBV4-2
CASSWTGDPYGYTF
TGTGCCAGCAGCTGGACAGGGGACCCCTATGGCTACACCTTC
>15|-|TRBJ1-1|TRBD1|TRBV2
CASSGVRQGGTEAFF
TGTGCCAGCAGTGGGGTCCGACAGGGAGGCACTGAAGCTTTCTTT
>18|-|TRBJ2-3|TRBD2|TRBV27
CASSFLSLAGGRTDTQYF
TGTGCCAGCAGTTTTCTTTCCCTAGCGGGAGGTCGTACAGATACGCAGTATTTT
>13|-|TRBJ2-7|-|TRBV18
CASSPVVGNEQYF
TGTGCCAGCTCACCAGTTGTCGGGAACGAGCAGTACTTC
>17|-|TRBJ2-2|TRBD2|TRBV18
CASSWTSGSAVTGELFF
TGTGCCAGCTCGTGGACTAGCGGGAGCGCGGTGACCGGGGAGCTGTTTTTT
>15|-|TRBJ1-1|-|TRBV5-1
CASSSIGRENTEAFF
TGCGCCAGCAGCTCAATAGGCAGGGAGAACACTGAAGCTTTCTTT
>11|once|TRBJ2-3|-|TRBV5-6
CASSFDRTQYF
TGTGCCAGCAGCTTTGACAGGACGCAGTATTTT
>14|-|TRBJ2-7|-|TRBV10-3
CAISPSAASDEQYF
TGTGCCATCAGTCCCTCCGCGGCGTCGGACGAGCAGTACTTC
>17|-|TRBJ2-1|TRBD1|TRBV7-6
CASSLVTGGSSYNEQFF
TGTGCCAGCAGCTTAGTGACAGGGGGCAGCTCCTACAATGAGCAGTTCTTC
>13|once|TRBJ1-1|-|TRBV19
CASRSTASSEAFF
TGTGCCAGTAGATCGACAGCTTCGAGTGAAGCTTTCTTT
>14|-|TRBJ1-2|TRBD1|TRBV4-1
CASSQDKGARGYTF
TGCGCCAGCAGCCAAGATAAGGGGGCAAGGGGCTACACCTTC
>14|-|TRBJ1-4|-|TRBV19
CASSNYPRKEKLFF
TGTGCCAGTAGTAATTACCCCCGGAAGGAAAAACTGTTTTTT
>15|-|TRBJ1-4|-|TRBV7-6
CASSPAGTTNEKLFF
TGTGCCAGCAGCCCGGCCGGAACAACTAATGAAAAACTGTTTTTT
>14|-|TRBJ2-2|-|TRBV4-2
CASSQDLTGWELFF
TGTGCCAGCAGCCAAGATTTGACAGGTTGGGAGCTGTTTTTT
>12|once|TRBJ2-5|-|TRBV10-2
CASSTVGETQYF
TGCGCCAGCAGTACGGTCGGCGAGACCCAGTACTTC
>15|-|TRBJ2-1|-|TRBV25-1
CASSEPGQSMTRQFF
TGTGCCAGCAGTGAGCCAGGACAGTCTATGACTCGGCAGTTCTTC
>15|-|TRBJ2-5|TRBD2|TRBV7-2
CASSLAGTSQETQYF
TGTGCCAGCAGCCTTGCCGGGACTAGTCAAGAGACCCAGTACTTC
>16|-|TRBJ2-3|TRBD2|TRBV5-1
CASRSQSGGNTDTQYF
TGCGCCAGCAGGTCCCAGAGCGGGGGCAACACAGATACGCAGTATTTT
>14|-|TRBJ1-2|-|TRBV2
CASSEALQGWGYTF
TGTGCCAGCAGTGAAGCGCTTCAGGGGTGGGGCTACACCTTC
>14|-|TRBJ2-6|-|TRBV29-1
CSVDGGAGANVLTF
TGCAGCGTTGATGGAGGAGCTGGGGCCAACGTCCTGACTTTC
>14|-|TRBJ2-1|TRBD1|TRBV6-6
CASSRDRQGNEQFF
TGTGCCAGCAGTCGGGACAGGCAGGGCAATGAGCAGTTCTTC
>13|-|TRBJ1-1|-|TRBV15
CATSSRRNTEAFF
TGTGCCACCAGCAGCCGGAGAAACACTGAAGCTTTCTTT
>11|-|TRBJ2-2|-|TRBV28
CASNSYGELFF
TGTGCCAGCAACTCCTACGGGGAGCTGTTTTTT
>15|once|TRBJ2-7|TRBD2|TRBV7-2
CASSNTGTSGLEQYF
TGTGCCAGCAGCAATACCGGGACTAGTGGGCTGGAGCAGTACTTC